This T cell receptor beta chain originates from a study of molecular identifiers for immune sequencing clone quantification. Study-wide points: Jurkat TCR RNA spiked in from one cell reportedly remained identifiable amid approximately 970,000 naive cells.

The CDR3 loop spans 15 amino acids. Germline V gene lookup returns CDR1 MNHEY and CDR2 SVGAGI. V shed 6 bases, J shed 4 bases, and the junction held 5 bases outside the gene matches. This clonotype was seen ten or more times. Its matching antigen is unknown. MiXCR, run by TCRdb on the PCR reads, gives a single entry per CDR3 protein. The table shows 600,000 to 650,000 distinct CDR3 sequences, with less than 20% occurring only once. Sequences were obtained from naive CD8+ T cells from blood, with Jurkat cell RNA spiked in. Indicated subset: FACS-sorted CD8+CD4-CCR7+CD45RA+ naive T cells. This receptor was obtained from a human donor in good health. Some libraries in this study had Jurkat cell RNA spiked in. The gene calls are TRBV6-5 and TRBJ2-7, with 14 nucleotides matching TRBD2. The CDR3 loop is CASRTGTSGSYEQYF. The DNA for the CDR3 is TGTGCCAGCAGAACGGGGACTAGCGGGAGTTACGAGCAGTACTTC.